Below, 3 T cell receptor beta chains from the same sample are listed, as sequenced in a study of cytomegalovirus exposure and HLA in healthy donors. The method was immunoSEQ multiplex PCR; TCRdb's version includes in-frame clones alone and lacks a portion of them. The sample includes 100,000 to 150,000 clones, 80% to 90% of them seen just once. Sequences were obtained from PBMCs. These receptors all stem from a woman aged 18-29 years in good health and CMV-seronegative.

The V gene is TRBV6-5, the J gene TRBJ1-1, with D perhaps matching TRBD1 (5 bases). CDR3 length equals 14 residues. V was shortened by 0 bases and J by 8 bases, with 13 bases between the two germline ends. Germline V gene lookup returns CDR1 MNHEY and CDR2 SVGAGI. This CDR3 reads CASSYSMPGLEAFF. CDR3 coding DNA: TGTGCCAGCAGTTACTCGATGCCGGGACTGGAAGCTTTCTTT.

Only a few counts were recorded for this clone. V is TRBV27 and J is TRBJ2-2, with TRBD2 identical over 7 bases. Germline lookup yields CDR1 MNHEY and CDR2 SMNVEV (reference sequence). V was clipped by 6 bases and J by 4 bases; unmatched bases: 5. The CDR3 has 14 residues. The CDR3: CASRGRDSTGELFF. CDR3 in DNA: TGTGCCAGCAGGGGGAGGGACTCCACCGGGGAGCTGTTTTTT.

The V and J genes are TRBV15 and TRBJ2-7; D is perhaps TRBD1 (6 bases). The CDR3 has 13 amino acids. V was cut by 4 bases and J by 9 bases, with 16 bases left in between. The germline gives CDR1 LNHNV, CDR2 YYDKDF (reference sequence). Written as DNA, the CDR3 is TGTGCCACCAGCATTTCTACAGGGACGGGGCAGTACTTC. The encoded protein is CATSISTGTGQYF.